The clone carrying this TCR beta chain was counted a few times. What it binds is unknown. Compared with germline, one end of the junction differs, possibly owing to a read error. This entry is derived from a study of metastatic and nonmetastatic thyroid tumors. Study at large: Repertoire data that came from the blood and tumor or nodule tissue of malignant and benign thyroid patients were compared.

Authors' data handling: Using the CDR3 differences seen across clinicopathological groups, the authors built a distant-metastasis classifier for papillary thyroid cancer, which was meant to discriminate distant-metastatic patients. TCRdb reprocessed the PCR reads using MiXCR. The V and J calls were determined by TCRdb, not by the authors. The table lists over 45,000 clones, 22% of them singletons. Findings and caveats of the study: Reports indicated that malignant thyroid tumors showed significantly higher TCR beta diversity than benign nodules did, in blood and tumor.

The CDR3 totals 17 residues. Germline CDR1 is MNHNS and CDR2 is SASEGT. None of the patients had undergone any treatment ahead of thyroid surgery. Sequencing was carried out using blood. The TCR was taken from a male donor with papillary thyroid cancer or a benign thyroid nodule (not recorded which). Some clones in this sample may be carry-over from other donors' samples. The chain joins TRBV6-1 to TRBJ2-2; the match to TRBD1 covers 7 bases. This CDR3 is CGSSEARTGANTWELFF. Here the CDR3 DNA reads TGTGGCAGCAGTGAAGCGCGAACAGGGGCAAACACCTGGGAGCTGTTTTTT.